This is a list of T cell receptor beta chains from one sample in a study of blood T cell repertoires in COVID-19. Repertoires were generated with immunoSEQ multiplex PCR, while TCRdb's copy carries only in-frame clones and drops some. The sample consists of fewer than 300,000 clones, roughly 85% of them appearing once. The sample taken for sequencing was PBMCs or T cells enriched from blood (not recorded which). These TCRs come from a woman aged 50 to 65 who had recovered from COVID-19. Each CDR3 is given with its conserved first and last residue. The D gene is left open where the match is weak. Expanded clones are given a class, and other clones once, few, many or no size at all.

j_gene	v_gene	abundance	d_gene	CDR3nt	CDR3aa
TRBJ1-6	TRBV10-3	.	.	TGTGCCATCGGTGCGAGGGCCGATAATTCACCCCTCCACTTT	CAIGARADNSPLHF
TRBJ2-7	TRBV11-2	.	TRBD2	TGTGCCAGCAGCCTCCTGGCGGGAGTGAGCTACGAGCAGTACTTC	CASSLLAGVSYEQYF
TRBJ2-7	TRBV7-2	.	TRBD1	TGTGCCAGCAGCCCCGGACAGGGTGTGGCTTTC	CASSPGQGVAF
TRBJ2-5	TRBV5-4	.	TRBD1	TGTGCCAGCAGCTCTGGACAGGCGCAAGAGACCCAGTACTTC	CASSSGQAQETQYF
TRBJ2-7	TRBV11-2	.	TRBD1	TGTGCCAGCAGCTTAGTACCAGGGGGCCCCCACGAGCAGTACTTC	CASSLVPGGPHEQYF
TRBJ1-4	TRBV5-1	few	.	TGCGCCAGCAGCTGGGCCCTTAATGAAAAACTGTTTTTT	CASSWALNEKLFF
TRBJ2-7	TRBV30	.	.	TGTGCCTGGAGTACAGGTCTCGAGCAGTACTTC	CAWSTGLEQYF
TRBJ1-2	TRBV5-1	.	.	TGCGCCAGTACGGGGGGCCTCGGGCCTGGTTTTGGCTACACCTTC	CASTGGLGPGFGYTF
TRBJ1-1	TRBV10-3	.	.	TGTGCCATCAGTCAGGGGTCGTGGACTGAAGCTTTCTTT	CAISQGSWTEAFF
TRBJ1-4	TRBV7-9	.	TRBD1	TGTGCCAGCAGCTTAGCGGGACAGTTTAATGAAAAACTGTTTTTT	CASSLAGQFNEKLFF
TRBJ2-1	TRBV18	.	.	TGTGCCAGCTCGTTATACAATGAGCAGTTCTTC	CASSLYNEQFF
TRBJ1-1	TRBV5-1	.	.	TGCGCCAGCAGCTTGGCTATGGTGAACACTGAAGCTTTCTTT	CASSLAMVNTEAFF
TRBJ1-4	TRBV5-6	.	.	TGTGCCAGCAGCATTGCCGGGGAAACTAATGAAAAACTGTTTTTT	CASSIAGETNEKLFF
TRBJ1-3	TRBV7-9	.	.	TGTGCCAGCAGGAGCCGCCGAACCCCTGGAAACACCATATATTTT	CASRSRRTPGNTIYF
TRBJ1-4	TRBV5-1	once	.	TGCGCCAGCAGCTTGGTTCCAGGGATGGGGAATGAAAAACTGTTTTTT	CASSLVPGMGNEKLFF
TRBJ1-5	TRBV7-2	.	.	TGTGCCAGCAGCTTAGCCTCGGGTCAGCCCCAGCATTTT	CASSLASGQPQHF
TRBJ2-7	TRBV4-1	.	.	TGCGCCAGCAGCCAATTGGAAACATTGGGCGACTACGAGCAGTACTTC	CASSQLETLGDYEQYF
TRBJ2-1	TRBV5-4	.	.	TGTGCCAGCAGCTCAACAAGGGGGACGGTCTACAATGAGCAGTTCTTC	CASSSTRGTVYNEQFF
TRBJ2-2	TRBV3-1/TRBV3-2	.	TRBD1	TGTGCCAGCAGCCAAGCCCGGGACAGGGGGACCACCGGGGAGCTGTTTTTT	CASSQARDRGTTGELFF
TRBJ1-6	TRBV19	.	.	TGTGCCAGTAGTACCAGGGTTGGGAATTCACCCCTCCACTTT	CASSTRVGNSPLHF
TRBJ1-5	TRBV7-9	.	TRBD1	TGTGCCAGCAGCTTCAGGGGGCAGCAGCCCCAGCATTTT	CASSFRGQQPQHF
TRBJ2-7	TRBV5-4	.	.	TGTGCCAGCAGCTTAACCAGGGGAACCTACGAGCAGTACTTC	CASSLTRGTYEQYF
TRBJ1-5	TRBV19	.	TRBD1	TGTGCCAGTGGCCTGGACAGGGCGTTCAATCAGCCCCAGCATTTT	CASGLDRAFNQPQHF
TRBJ1-1	TRBV29-1	once	TRBD1	TGCAGCGTTACGGACAGGGCGGACACTGAAGCTTTCTTT	CSVTDRADTEAFF
TRBJ1-4	TRBV9	.	.	TGTGCCAGCAGCGGGTCTCACTTTAATGAAAAACTGTTTTTT	CASSGSHFNEKLFF
TRBJ2-1	TRBV2	.	.	TGTGCCAGCACCGCTCAGGGAAGCTCCTACAATGAGCAGTTCTTC	CASTAQGSSYNEQFF